The clone carrying this T cell receptor (beta chain) was observed a handful of times. This entry comes from a study of cytomegalovirus exposure and HLA in healthy donors. The PCR had 60 Vbeta and 13 Jbeta primers. The data were produced by immunoSEQ multiplex PCR, yet TCRdb's version contains in-frame clones alone and is incomplete. The profile covers 150,000 to 200,000 clones, with roughly 79% appearing a single time and around 0.89% taken by the ten largest. The CDR3 consists of 15 residues. Germline CDR1 reads SQVTM; CDR2 reads ANQGSEA. V was pared by 2 bases and J by 2 bases, with 5 bases of the junction left unmatched.

This chain links TRBV29-1 with TRBJ2-5; 10 nucleotides line up with TRBD1. This receptor was obtained from a woman aged 50 to 60 in good health and CMV-seropositive. Sequenced material: PBMCs. This CDR3 reads CSVEPGTGEQETQYF. In DNA form, the CDR3 reads TGCAGCGTTGAACCAGGGACAGGGGAGCAAGAGACCCAGTACTTC.